One and the same sample provided the 11 T cell receptor beta chains below, sequenced in a study of technical replicates of blood from a handful of donors. This table comes from immunoSEQ multiplex PCR, and its TCRdb copy is limited to in-frame clones, with some not included. This sample yields 40,000 to 60,000 clones, of which roughly 86% are seen a single time; 5.5% to 6.5% belongs to the top ten. Sequenced sample: PBMCs. These receptors came from a human donor in good health. Some clones in this sample may be carry-over from other donors' samples.

The sample holds a few counts of this clone. CDR3 coding DNA: TGCGCCAGCAGCTGGGGCAGGGTGGAGGAGACCCAGTACTTC. This translates into CASSWGRVEETQYF. V usage is TRBV5-1 and J usage is TRBJ2-5, with TRBD1 as a possible D gene (5 bases). The V end lost 3 bases, the J end lost 5 bases, and 14 bases lay between the germline ends. Germline CDR1 SGHRS, CDR2 YFSETQ. The CDR3 extends over 14 amino acids. Full variable domain (missing parts from reference TRBV5-1 and TRBJ2-5): KAGVTQTPRYLIKTRGQQVTLSCSPISGHRSVSWYQQTPGQGLQFLFEYFSETQRNKGNFPGRFSGRQFSNSRSEMNVSTLELGDSALYLCASSWGRVEETQYFGPGTRLLVL.

The chain joins TRBV6-1 to TRBJ1-6; D is uncertain. With 7 bases removed from V and 0 bases from J, the gap between germline ends came to 4 bases. The CDR3 is 13 amino acids. Per the germline V gene, CDR1 is MNHNS and CDR2 is SASEGT. The CDR3 DNA reads TGTGCCAGCACTAGCTCCTATAATTCACCCCTCCACTTT. It yields the protein CASTSSYNSPLHF.

This clone was recorded only once. The chain combines TRBV2 with TRBJ1-6, with a tentative D call TRBD1 (5 bases). The V end lost 2 bases, the J end lost 7 bases, and 12 bases lay between the germline ends. This CDR3 is 15 amino acids long. CDR1 is SNHLY and CDR2 is FYNNEI in the germline V gene. The CDR3 loop is CASSERLGRNSPLHF. CDR3 nucleotide sequence: TGTGCCAGCAGTGAAAGGCTGGGGCGGAATTCACCCCTCCACTTT.

The chain joins TRBV29-1 to TRBJ1-1; D is unclear. CDR1 and CDR2 (germline): SQVTM, ANQGSEA. V was clipped by 5 bases and J by 1 base, with 11 bases between them. The CDR3 consists of 13 residues. CDR3 in amino acids: CSVKGRENTEAFF. The CDR3 DNA reads as TGCAGCGTTAAAGGACGGGAGAACACTGAAGCTTTCTTT.

The V call is TRBV9, the J call TRBJ2-1, with 7 bases fitting TRBD2. The length of the CDR3 is 15 residues. Germline values: CDR1 SGDLS, CDR2 YYNGEE. With 2 bases clipped from V and 5 bases from J, the junction kept 7 bases outside the gene matches. DNA of the CDR3: TGTGCCAGCAGCGTGAGGGCTAGCGGACACAATGAGCAGTTCTTC. Its translation: CASSVRASGHNEQFF.

The rearrangement joins TRBV4-1 to TRBJ2-5, with 14 nucleotides matching TRBD2. The DNA matches TRBJ2-7 better at its end, which makes the J call doubtful. CDR3 length: 20 residues. Germline V gives CDR1 MGHRA, CDR2 YSYEKL. This CDR3 is CASSQDAGLAGGKSPYEQYF. The CDR3 coding sequence is TGCGCCAGCAGCCAAGATGCTGGACTAGCGGGGGGTAAGTCCCCCTACGAGCAGTACTTC.

V gene TRBV5-4 combines with J gene TRBJ2-1, with 8 bases aligning to TRBD2. The V gene end was trimmed by 0 bases and the J gene end by 2 bases; junction bases not matched to a gene: 7. CDR1 and CDR2 from the germline V gene are SGHNT and YYREEE (reference sequence). CDR3 size: 17 residues. CDR3 loop: CASSLDRAGDPYNEQFF. Here the CDR3 DNA reads TGTGCCAGCAGCTTGGATCGAGCGGGAGATCCCTACAATGAGCAGTTCTTC. The variable domain in full, completed from reference TRBV5-4 and TRBJ2-1, reads ETGVTQSPTHLIKTRGQQVTLRCSSQSGHNTVSWYQQALGQGPQFIFQYYREEENGRGNFPPRFSGLQFPNYSSELNVNALELDDSALYLCASSLDRAGDPYNEQFFGPGTRLTVL.

This sequence joins TRBV7-3 and TRBJ2-7; 8 bases line up with TRBD2. V was pared by 5 bases and J by 2 bases, with 11 bases of the junction left unmatched. The CDR3 totals 16 residues. CDR1 is SGHTA, CDR2 FQGTGA, per germline. This CDR3 reads CASSPLREGPPYEQYF. For the CDR3, the DNA is TGTGCCAGCAGCCCCCTCCGGGAGGGCCCCCCCTACGAGCAGTACTTC.

The CDR3 is CSSRGGPDYGYTF. The CDR3, as DNA: TGCAGCTCCCGCGGGGGGCCTGACTATGGCTACACCTTC. The gene calls are TRBV29-1 and TRBJ1-2, with D possibly matching TRBD1 (6 bases). This CDR3 comprises 13 residues. Germline assignment: CDR1 SQVTM and CDR2 ANQGSEA. The V end lost 8 bases, the J end lost 3 bases, and 16 bases lay between the germline ends.

This chain uses TRBV7-9 with TRBJ2-2; TRBD2 matches at 7 bases. Germline lookup yields CDR1 SEHNR and CDR2 FQNEAQ (reference sequence). This CDR3 spans 15 amino acids. V dropped 0 bases and J dropped 6; count of bases not matched to a gene: 4. As DNA, the CDR3 is TGTGCCAGCAGCTTAGCCTCAGGGAGGGCCGGGGAGCTGTTTTTT. Its translation is CASSLASGRAGELFF.

V gene TRBV30 combines with J gene TRBJ1-5, with D hard to call. CDR1 is GTSNPN and CDR2 is SVGIG in the germline V gene (reference sequence). This CDR3 has 13 residues. Trimming took 0 bases from V and 3 from J, leaving 6 bases between them. The CDR3 is CAWSVRANQPQHF. For the CDR3, the DNA is TGTGCCTGGAGTGTAAGAGCCAATCAGCCCCAGCATTTT.